This T cell receptor (beta chain) was profiled in a study of blood T cell repertoires in COVID-19. The table came from immunoSEQ multiplex PCR; TCRdb's copy has only in-frame clones and leaves some out. Of 400,000 to 450,000 clones in the sample, about 87% were seen once. The CDR3 contains 13 residues. Germline CDR1 and CDR2: MGHRA and YSYEKL. V shed 0 bases and J shed 3 bases, with 5 bases lying between them. The specimen was peripheral blood. The genes are TRBV4-1 and TRBJ1-1, with unresolved D. This receptor was obtained from a woman in her forties or fifties with COVID-19, enrolled during active disease. The CDR3 region has the DNA TGCGCCAGCAGCCAAGATCTTGACACTGAAGCTTTCTTT. Translating it yields CASSQDLDTEAFF.